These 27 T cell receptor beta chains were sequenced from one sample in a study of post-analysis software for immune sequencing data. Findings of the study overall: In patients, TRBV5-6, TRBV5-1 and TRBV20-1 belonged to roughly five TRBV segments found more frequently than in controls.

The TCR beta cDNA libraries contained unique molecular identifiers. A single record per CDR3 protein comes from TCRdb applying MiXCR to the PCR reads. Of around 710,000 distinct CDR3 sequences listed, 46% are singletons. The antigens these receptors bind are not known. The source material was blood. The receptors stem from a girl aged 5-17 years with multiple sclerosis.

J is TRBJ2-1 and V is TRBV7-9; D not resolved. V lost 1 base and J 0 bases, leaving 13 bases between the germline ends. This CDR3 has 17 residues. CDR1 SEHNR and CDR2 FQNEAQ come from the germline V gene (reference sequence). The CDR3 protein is CASSLGSARSSYNEQFF. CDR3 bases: TGTGCCAGCAGCTTAGGTTCCGCTAGGTCCTCCTACAATGAGCAGTTCTTC.

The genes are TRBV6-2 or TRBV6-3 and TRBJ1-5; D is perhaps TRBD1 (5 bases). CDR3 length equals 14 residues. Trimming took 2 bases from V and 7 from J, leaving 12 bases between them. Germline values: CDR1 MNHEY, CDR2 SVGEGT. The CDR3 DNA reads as TGTGCCAGCAGTTACAGGGGTCGGGGGCAGCCCCAGCATTTT. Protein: CASSYRGRGQPQHF.

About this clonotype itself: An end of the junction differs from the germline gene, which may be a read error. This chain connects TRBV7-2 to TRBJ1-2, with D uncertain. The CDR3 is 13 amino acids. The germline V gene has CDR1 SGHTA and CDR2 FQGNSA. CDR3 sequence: CASSLGGEGTGFF. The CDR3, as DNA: TGTGCCAGCAGCTTAGGCGGGGAGGGAACGGGGTTCTTC.

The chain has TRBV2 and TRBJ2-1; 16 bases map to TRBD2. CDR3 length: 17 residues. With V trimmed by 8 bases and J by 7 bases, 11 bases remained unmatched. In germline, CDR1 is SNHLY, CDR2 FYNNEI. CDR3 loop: CASSPGLAGGPGNEQFF. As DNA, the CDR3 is TGTGCCAGCTCTCCGGGACTAGCGGGAGGGCCGGGGAATGAGCAGTTCTTC.

The CDR3 coding sequence is TGTGCCACCAGCAGAGAACGCAGACAAGAGACCCAGTACTTC. It translates to CATSRERRQETQYF. The chain carries TRBV15 and TRBJ2-5; D gene unclear. The CDR3 totals 14 residues. Per germline, CDR1 LNHNV and CDR2 YYDKDF (reference sequence). The ends were cut back, 0 bases at V and 2 bases at J, with 7 bases in the middle.

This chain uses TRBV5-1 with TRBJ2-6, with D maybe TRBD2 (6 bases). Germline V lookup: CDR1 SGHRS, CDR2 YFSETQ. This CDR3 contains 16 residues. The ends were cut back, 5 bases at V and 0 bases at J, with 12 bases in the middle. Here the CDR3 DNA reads TGCGCCAGCAGTCCCAGGGAGGCCTCTGGGGCCAACGTCCTGACTTTC. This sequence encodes CASSPREASGANVLTF. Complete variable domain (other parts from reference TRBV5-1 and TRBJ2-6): KAGVTQTPRYLIKTRGQQVTLSCSPISGHRSVSWYQQTPGQGLQFLFEYFSETQRNKGNFPGRFSGRQFSNSRSEMNVSTLELGDSALYLCASSPREASGANVLTFGAGSRLTVL.

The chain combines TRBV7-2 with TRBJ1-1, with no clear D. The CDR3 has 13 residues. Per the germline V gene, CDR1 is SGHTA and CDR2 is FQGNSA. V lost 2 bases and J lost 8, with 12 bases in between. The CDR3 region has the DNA TGTGCCAGCAGCTTACGTGTCGCAGAGGAAGCTTTCTTT. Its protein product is CASSLRVAEEAFF.

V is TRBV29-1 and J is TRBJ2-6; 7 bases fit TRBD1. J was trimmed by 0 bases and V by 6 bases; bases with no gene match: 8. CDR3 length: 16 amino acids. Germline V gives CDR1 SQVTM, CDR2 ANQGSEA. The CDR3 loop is CSVPKGADSGANVLTF. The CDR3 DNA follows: TGCAGCGTCCCCAAGGGGGCAGACTCTGGGGCCAACGTCCTGACTTTC. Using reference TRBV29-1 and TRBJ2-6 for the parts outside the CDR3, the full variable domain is SAVISQKPSRDICQRGTSLTIQCQVDSQVTMMFWYRQQPGQSLTLIATANQGSEATYESGFVIDKFPISRPNLTFSTLTVSNMSPEDSSIYLCSVPKGADSGANVLTFGAGSRLTVL.

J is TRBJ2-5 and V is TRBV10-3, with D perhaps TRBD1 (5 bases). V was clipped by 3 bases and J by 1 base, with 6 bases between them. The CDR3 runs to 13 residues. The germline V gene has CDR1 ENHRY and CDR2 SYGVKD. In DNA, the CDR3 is TGTGCCATCAGTGAAGACAGCCAAGAGACCCAGTACTTC. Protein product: CAISEDSQETQYF.

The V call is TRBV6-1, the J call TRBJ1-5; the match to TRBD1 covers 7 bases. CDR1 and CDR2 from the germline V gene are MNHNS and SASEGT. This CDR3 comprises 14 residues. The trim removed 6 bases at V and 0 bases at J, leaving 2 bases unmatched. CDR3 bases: TGTGCCAGCAGAGCAGGGGGTAGCAATCAGCCCCAGCATTTT. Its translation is CASRAGGSNQPQHF.

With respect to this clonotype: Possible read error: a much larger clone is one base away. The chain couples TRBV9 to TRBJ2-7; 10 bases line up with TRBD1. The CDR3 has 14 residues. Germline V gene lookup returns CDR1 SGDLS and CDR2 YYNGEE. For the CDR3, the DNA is TGTGTCAGCAGCGCCGGGACAGGGGCCTACGAGCAGTACTTC. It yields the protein CVSSAGTGAYEQYF.

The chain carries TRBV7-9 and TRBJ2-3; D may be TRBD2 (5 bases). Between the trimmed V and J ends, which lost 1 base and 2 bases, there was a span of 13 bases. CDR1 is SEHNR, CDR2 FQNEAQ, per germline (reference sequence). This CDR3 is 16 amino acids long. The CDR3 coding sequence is TGTGCCAGCAGCTTAGGGCGAGCGGATACCACAGATACGCAGTATTTT. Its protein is CASSLGRADTTDTQYF.

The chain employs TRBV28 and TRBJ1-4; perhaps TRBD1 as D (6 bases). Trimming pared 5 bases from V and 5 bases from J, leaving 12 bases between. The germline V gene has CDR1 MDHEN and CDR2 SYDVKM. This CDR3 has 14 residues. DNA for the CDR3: TGTGCCAGCAGTCAACGACAGGAGAATGAAAAACTGTTTTTT. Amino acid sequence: CASSQRQENEKLFF.

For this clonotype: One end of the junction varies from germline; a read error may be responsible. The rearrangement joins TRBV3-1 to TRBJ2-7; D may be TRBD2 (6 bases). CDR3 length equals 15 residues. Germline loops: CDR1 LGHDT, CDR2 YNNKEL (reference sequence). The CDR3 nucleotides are TGTGCCGGCAGCCCCTACGGGCAGGGAGGCTACGAGCAGTACTTC. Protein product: CAGSPYGQGGYEQYF.

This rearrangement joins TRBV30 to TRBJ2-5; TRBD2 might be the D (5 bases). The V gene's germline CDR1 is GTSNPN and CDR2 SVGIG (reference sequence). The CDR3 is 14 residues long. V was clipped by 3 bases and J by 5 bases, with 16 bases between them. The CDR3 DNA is TGTGCCTGGAGCACATCAGGACTGGCGGAGACCCAGTACTTC. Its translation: CAWSTSGLAETQYF.

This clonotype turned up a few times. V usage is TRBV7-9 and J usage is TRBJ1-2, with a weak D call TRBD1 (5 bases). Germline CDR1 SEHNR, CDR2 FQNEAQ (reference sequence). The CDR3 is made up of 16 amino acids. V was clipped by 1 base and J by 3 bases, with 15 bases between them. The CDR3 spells CASSLGGYGGDYGYTF. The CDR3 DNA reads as TGTGCCAGCAGCTTAGGGGGGTACGGGGGTGACTATGGCTACACCTTC.

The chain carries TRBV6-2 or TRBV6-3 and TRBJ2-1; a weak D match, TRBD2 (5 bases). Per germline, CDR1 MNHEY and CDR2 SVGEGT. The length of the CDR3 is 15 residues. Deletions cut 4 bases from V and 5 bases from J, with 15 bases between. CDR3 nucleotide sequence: TGTGCCAGCAGTTTTTCTAGCCGGACCCACAATGAGCAGTTCTTC. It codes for CASSFSSRTHNEQFF.

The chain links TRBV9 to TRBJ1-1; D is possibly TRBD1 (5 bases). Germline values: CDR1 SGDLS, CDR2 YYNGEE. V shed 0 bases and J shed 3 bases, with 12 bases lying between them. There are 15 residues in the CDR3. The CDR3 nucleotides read TGTGCCAGCAGCGTAGTTCCCCGGGACCACACTGAAGCTTTCTTT. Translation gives CASSVVPRDHTEAFF. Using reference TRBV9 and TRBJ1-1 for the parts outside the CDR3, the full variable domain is DSGVTQTPKHLITATGQRVTLRCSPRSGDLSVYWYQQSLDQGLQFLIQYYNGEERAKGNILERFSAQQFPDLHSELNLSSLELGDSALYFCASSVVPRDHTEAFFGQGTRLTVV.

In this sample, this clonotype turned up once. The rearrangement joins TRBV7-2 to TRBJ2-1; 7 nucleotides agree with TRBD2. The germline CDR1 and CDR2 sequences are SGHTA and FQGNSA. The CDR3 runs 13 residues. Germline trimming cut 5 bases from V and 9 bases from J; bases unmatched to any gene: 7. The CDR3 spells CASSPRPGGEQFF. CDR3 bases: TGTGCCAGCAGCCCAAGACCGGGGGGTGAGCAGTTCTTC.

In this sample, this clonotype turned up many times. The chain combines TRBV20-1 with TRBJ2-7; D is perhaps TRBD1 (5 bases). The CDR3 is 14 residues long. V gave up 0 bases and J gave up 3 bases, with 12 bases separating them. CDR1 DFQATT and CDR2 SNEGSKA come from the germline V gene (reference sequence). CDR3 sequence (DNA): TGCAGTGCTAGAGATCTAAGGGGATACTACGAGCAGTACTTC. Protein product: CSARDLRGYYEQYF.

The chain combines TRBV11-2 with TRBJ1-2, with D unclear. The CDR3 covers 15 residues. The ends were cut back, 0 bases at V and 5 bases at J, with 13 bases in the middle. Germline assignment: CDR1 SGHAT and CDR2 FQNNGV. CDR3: CASSLERGAGYGYTF. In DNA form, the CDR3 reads TGTGCCAGCAGCTTAGAGCGGGGAGCTGGGTATGGCTACACCTTC.

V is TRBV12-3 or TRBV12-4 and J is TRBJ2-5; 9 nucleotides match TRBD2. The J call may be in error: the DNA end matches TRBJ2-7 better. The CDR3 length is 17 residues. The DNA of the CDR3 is TGTGCCAGCAGTTTACCCCAGCGGGAGGTCCCGACCCACGAGCAGTACTTC. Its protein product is CASSLPQREVPTHEQYF.

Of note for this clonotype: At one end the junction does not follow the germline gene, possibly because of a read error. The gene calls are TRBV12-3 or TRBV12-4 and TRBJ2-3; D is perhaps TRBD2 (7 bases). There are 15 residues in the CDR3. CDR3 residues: CASLTREGWTDAQYF. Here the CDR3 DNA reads TGTGCCAGCCTCACGAGGGAGGGGTGGACAGATGCGCAGTATTTT.

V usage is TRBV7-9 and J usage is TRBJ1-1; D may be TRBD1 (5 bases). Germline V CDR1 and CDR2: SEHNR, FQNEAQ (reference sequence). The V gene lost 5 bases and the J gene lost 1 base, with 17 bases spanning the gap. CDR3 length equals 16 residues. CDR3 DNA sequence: TGTGCCAGCAGCCCTCCCCGGGGCAGGCAGAACACTGAAGCTTTCTTT. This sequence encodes CASSPPRGRQNTEAFF.

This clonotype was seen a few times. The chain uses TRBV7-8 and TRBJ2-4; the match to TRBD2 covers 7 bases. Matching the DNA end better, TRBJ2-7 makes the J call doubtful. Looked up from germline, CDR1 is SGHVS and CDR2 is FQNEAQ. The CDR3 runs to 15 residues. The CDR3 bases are TGTGCCAGCAGCTTAGGGTCTAGCGGACCATACGAGCAGTACTTC. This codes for CASSLGSSGPYEQYF.

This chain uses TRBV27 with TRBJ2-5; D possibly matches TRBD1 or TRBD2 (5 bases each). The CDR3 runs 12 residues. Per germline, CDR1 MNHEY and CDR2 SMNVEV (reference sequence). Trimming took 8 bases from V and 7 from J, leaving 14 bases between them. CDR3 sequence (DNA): TGTGCCAGCGGGGGTTTCTGGGGGACCCAGTACTTC. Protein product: CASGGFWGTQYF.

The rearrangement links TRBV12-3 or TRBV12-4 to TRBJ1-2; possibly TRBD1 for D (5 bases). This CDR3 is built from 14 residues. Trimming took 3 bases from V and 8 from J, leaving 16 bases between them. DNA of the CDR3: TGTGCCAGCAGTTTCCTCCGGGACCCTCGGGGCTACACCTTC. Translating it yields CASSFLRDPRGYTF.